Listed below are T cell receptor beta chains from one sample, sequenced in a study of blood T cells in healthy people across ages. MiXCR, applied by TCRdb to the 5' RACE reads, yields one record per CDR3 protein. This sample yields roughly 800,000 distinct CDR3 sequences, of which 30% to 45% are seen a single time; under 15% belongs to the top ten. The sequenced sample was blood. These receptor sequences come from a man aged 18-30 years in good health. Both conserved end residues are part of each CDR3. A D gene is named only where the DNA matches it firmly. Part of the rows lack a size; the others show once, few, many or a class for expanded clones.

v_call	clone_size	j_call	d_call	cdr3_nt	cdr3_aa
TRBV5-1	many	TRBJ2-7	TRBD1	TGCGCCAGCAGCGACACAGGGACAGGTACGCTCCTCTACGAGCAGTACTTC	CASSDTGTGTLLYEQYF
TRBV15	few	TRBJ1-5	.	TGTGCCACCACCCTCAACCGAGAGGTTTTTCAGCCCCAGCATTTT	CATTLNREVFQPQHF
TRBV12-3/TRBV12-4	few	TRBJ1-3	.	TGTGCCAGCAGTCCCAGGGACGGTAGAAACACCATATATTTT	CASSPRDGRNTIYF
TRBV4-1	.	TRBJ2-3	.	TGCGCCAGCAGCCAAGATGTCCCGGGGACGGGCACAGATACGCAGTATTTT	CASSQDVPGTGTDTQYF
TRBV29-1	few	TRBJ1-1	TRBD1	TGCAGCGCCCGGACAGGGAAAGTAACTGAAGCTTTCTTT	CSARTGKVTEAFF
TRBV20-1	many	TRBJ1-2	.	TGCAGTGTTTCGACTCCCGGGGCAGAAAGGTTTCGTGGCTACACCTTC	CSVSTPGAERFRGYTF
TRBV5-4	.	TRBJ2-3	.	TGTGCCAGCAGACCACAGGGAGGGTTAGAAGATACGCAGTATTTT	CASRPQGGLEDTQYF
TRBV20-1	many	TRBJ2-3	.	TGCAGCGGGGGCGGACCAGATACGCAGTATTTT	CSGGGPDTQYF
TRBV2	.	TRBJ1-6	.	TGTGCCAGCAGTACTACCCACGGGAATTCACCCCTCCACTTT	CASSTTHGNSPLHF
TRBV20-1	.	TRBJ2-2	.	TGCAGTGCCGCTACAGATCCGAACACCGGGGAGCTGTTTTTT	CSAATDPNTGELFF
TRBV12-3/TRBV12-4	.	TRBJ1-2	.	TGTGCCAGCACAATGCAGGGGAGAGACTATGGCTACACCTTC	CASTMQGRDYGYTF
TRBV5-6	.	TRBJ2-5	TRBD1	TGTGCCAGCAGCAATGGACAGGGAGGAGAGCAGTACTTC	CASSNGQGGEQYF
TRBV3-1	.	TRBJ2-5	.	TGTGCCAGCAGCCAGTTCCGGGACACTCAAGAGACCCAGTACTTC	CASSQFRDTQETQYF
TRBV7-6	few	TRBJ1-5	TRBD1	TGTGCCAGCAGCTTCGGACAGGGGAAGGGGCAGCCCCAGCATTTT	CASSFGQGKGQPQHF
TRBV4-3	few	TRBJ1-1	.	TGCGCCAGCAGCCCAGAACTAGCTAACACTGAAGCTTTCTTT	CASSPELANTEAFF
TRBV12-3/TRBV12-4	.	TRBJ1-2	.	TGTGCCAGCAGGTGGACGCATGGCTACACCTTC	CASRWTHGYTF
TRBV7-9	.	TRBJ2-5	.	TGTGCCAGCAGCTTAGAGCAGCCTTACAATGAGCAGTACTTC	CASSLEQPYNEQYF
TRBV7-3	few	TRBJ2-1	TRBD2	TGTGCCAGCAGCTTAAGCGGGGGGCAGTACAATGAGCAGTTCTTC	CASSLSGGQYNEQFF
TRBV20-1	.	TRBJ1-6	.	TGCAGTGCTAGAGATCTTCAGGGCAGCAATAATTCACCCCTCCACTTT	CSARDLQGSNNSPLHF
TRBV12-3/TRBV12-4	few	TRBJ1-2	.	TGTGCCAGCAGCCCCCACGATACAGGCGTTAACTATGGCTACACCTTC	CASSPHDTGVNYGYTF
TRBV5-1	.	TRBJ2-1	.	TGCGCCAGCAGCTTTCAGGGAAGAGATATCAATGAGCAGTTCTTC	CASSFQGRDINEQFF
TRBV6-2/TRBV6-3	few	TRBJ2-7	.	TGTGCCAGCAGTTACGACAGGGAGGTCGACGAGCAGTACTTC	CASSYDREVDEQYF
TRBV14	.	TRBJ2-3	.	TGTGCCAGCAGCCACAGAGTTACGTCAGATACGCAGTATTTT	CASSHRVTSDTQYF
TRBV7-2	.	TRBJ2-7	.	TGTGCCAGCAGCTCCCGGGTTTTTTACGAGCAGTACTTC	CASSSRVFYEQYF
TRBV20-1	.	TRBJ1-1	.	TGCAGTGCTAGAGTTCTTGGGTGGGCCCAGGCACCGAACACTGAAGCTTTCTTT	CSARVLGWAQAPNTEAFF
TRBV6-4	.	TRBJ2-3	TRBD2	TGTGCCAGCAGTACTAGCGGGGGGGCGACAGATACGCAGTATTTT	CASSTSGGATDTQYF
TRBV3-1	few	TRBJ2-1	.	TGTGCCAGCAGCCAGACTGTGTCGGCGTACAATGAGCAGTTCTTC	CASSQTVSAYNEQFF
TRBV20-1	few	TRBJ2-3	.	TGCAGTGCCTCAGGGAACAGGTACACAGATACGCAGTATTTT	CSASGNRYTDTQYF
TRBV24-1	few	TRBJ2-5	TRBD2	TGTGCCACCAGTGACCCTGCGGGGGTACACCAAGAGACCCAGTACTTC	CATSDPAGVHQETQYF
TRBV12-3/TRBV12-4	.	TRBJ2-2	.	TGTGCCAGCGAGGCCAAGGGGGATCCCGGGGAGCTGTTTTTT	CASEAKGDPGELFF
TRBV18	.	TRBJ1-2	.	TGTGCCAGCTCACCAGGGCAGGGGAAAAACTATGGCTACACCTTC	CASSPGQGKNYGYTF
TRBV7-7	.	TRBJ2-5	.	TGTGCTAGCAGCCCTACGGCCAAACAAGAGACCCAGTACTTC	CASSPTAKQETQYF
TRBV6-2/TRBV6-3	.	TRBJ2-5	.	TGTGCCAGCGTCCGGACAGCTCAAGGGACCCAGTACTTC	CASVRTAQGTQYF
TRBV9	few	TRBJ2-1	.	TGTGCCAGCAGCCCGACAGTAGGGTTATACAATGAGCAGTTCTTC	CASSPTVGLYNEQFF
TRBV2	few	TRBJ1-2	.	TGTGCCAGCAGTGATTTAGCAGAGAACTATGGCTACACCTTC	CASSDLAENYGYTF
TRBV3-1	.	TRBJ2-1	TRBD2	TGTGCCAGCAGCCTAATGGGGGGGGAGAATGAGCAGTTCTTC	CASSLMGGENEQFF
TRBV20-1	.	TRBJ2-5	TRBD2	TGCAGTGCTAGTCCTAGCGGTACTTCACAAGAGACCCAGTACTTC	CSASPSGTSQETQYF
TRBV7-2	few	TRBJ2-3	.	TGTGCCAGCAGCTCTAGGACTGTCACAGATACGCAGTATTTT	CASSSRTVTDTQYF
TRBV29-1	.	TRBJ1-1	.	TGCAGCGTCGCCGCAGGGACGTTAACTGAAGCTTTCTTT	CSVAAGTLTEAFF
TRBV27	.	TRBJ2-3	TRBD1	TGTGCCAGCAGTTCCCCTCAGGGGGCTACAGATACGCAGTATTTT	CASSSPQGATDTQYF
TRBV10-3	many	TRBJ1-2	TRBD1	TGTGCCATCAGTGTAGGGACAGAGAGGAATGGCTACACCTTC	CAISVGTERNGYTF
TRBV7-9	.	TRBJ1-2	.	TGTGCCAGCAGCCACACCCCAGACTATGGCTACACCTTC	CASSHTPDYGYTF
TRBV10-3	many	TRBJ2-1	TRBD2	TGTGCCATCAGTGGGATAGCGGGGGGGCCGACTCAAGGGAATGAGCAGTTCTTC	CAISGIAGGPTQGNEQFF
TRBV10-3	.	TRBJ2-2	TRBD1	TGTGCCATTCAGATACAGGGGCCTACCGGGGAGCTGTTTTTT	CAIQIQGPTGELFF
TRBV2	.	TRBJ2-6	.	TGTGCCTTAAACAGGGGGGGAGGGGCCAACGTCCTGACTTTC	CALNRGGGANVLTF
TRBV15	.	TRBJ1-1	TRBD1	TGTGCCACCAGCAGAGTGGTCGCAGGGGGCACTGAAGCTTTCTTT	CATSRVVAGGTEAFF
TRBV7-3	.	TRBJ2-2	.	TGTGCCAGCAGCTTATTTCCAGCCTCGAACACCGGGGAGCTGTTTTTT	CASSLFPASNTGELFF
TRBV20-1	many	TRBJ2-5	.	TGCAGTGCTAGAACACTCGTCCGGGCTTTAGCGGAGACCCAGTACTTC	CSARTLVRALAETQYF
TRBV7-2	.	TRBJ2-1	TRBD2	TGTGCCAGCAGCTTAGGGAGCGGGAGTTCGATGGATGAGCAGTTCTTC	CASSLGSGSSMDEQFF
TRBV7-2	few	TRBJ2-2	.	TGTGCCAGCAGTCCGACACCCGCTAACACCGGGGAGCTGTTTTTT	CASSPTPANTGELFF
TRBV4-1	few	TRBJ2-3	.	TGCGCCAGCAGCAGCCTGGGCATGGATACGCAGTATTTT	CASSSLGMDTQYF
TRBV7-2	.	TRBJ2-3	TRBD1	TGTGCCAGCAGCTTTGGAGACAGGGGATTCGGCACAGATACGCAGTATTTT	CASSFGDRGFGTDTQYF
TRBV18	.	TRBJ2-1	TRBD2	TGTGCCAGCTCACTCTCCAAGTTAGCGGGGGGCTACAATGAGCAGTTCTTC	CASSLSKLAGGYNEQFF
TRBV20-1	.	TRBJ1-2	.	TGCAGTGCTAGGGGCCCGTGGACTGCTAACTATGGCCACACCTTC	CSARGPWTANYGHTF
TRBV20-1	.	TRBJ1-1	.	TGCAGTGCTACCGACAGCAACACTGAAGCTTTCTTT	CSATDSNTEAFF
TRBV12-3/TRBV12-4	.	TRBJ1-2	.	TGTGCCAGCAGTCCTTATGGGGACATCTATGGCTACACCTTC	CASSPYGDIYGYTF
TRBV19	few	TRBJ2-4	TRBD2	TGTGCCAGTAGTAGCCGGGGACTAGCGGCCAAAAACATTCAGTACTTC	CASSSRGLAAKNIQYF
TRBV7-2	few	TRBJ2-3	.	TGTGCCAGCAGCTTATTGTTTAGCGTTGGAAGCACAGATACGCAGTATTTT	CASSLLFSVGSTDTQYF
TRBV5-1	once	TRBJ1-1	.	TGCGCCAGCAGCCGGGGGACGACGGCGACGAACACTGAAGCTTTCTTT	CASSRGTTATNTEAFF
TRBV6-1	.	TRBJ2-7	.	TGTGCCAGCAGTGGGCGGTCAGCCTACGAGCAGTACTTC	CASSGRSAYEQYF